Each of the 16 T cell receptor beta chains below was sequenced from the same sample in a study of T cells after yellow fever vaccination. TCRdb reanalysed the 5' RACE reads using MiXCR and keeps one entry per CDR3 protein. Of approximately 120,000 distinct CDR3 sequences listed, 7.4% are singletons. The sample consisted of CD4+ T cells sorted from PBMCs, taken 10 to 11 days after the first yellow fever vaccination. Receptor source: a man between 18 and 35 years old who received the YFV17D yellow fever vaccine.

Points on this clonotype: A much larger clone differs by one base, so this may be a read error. The CDR3 DNA follows: TGCAGCGTTGGTGGCGGGGGGGCGAGGACCGGGCAGCTGTTTTTT. Protein sequence: CSVGGGGARTGQLFF. This sequence joins TRBV29-1 and TRBJ2-2, with 9 nucleotides matching TRBD2. This CDR3 is built from 15 residues. Germline CDR1 is SQVTM and CDR2 is ANQGSEA.

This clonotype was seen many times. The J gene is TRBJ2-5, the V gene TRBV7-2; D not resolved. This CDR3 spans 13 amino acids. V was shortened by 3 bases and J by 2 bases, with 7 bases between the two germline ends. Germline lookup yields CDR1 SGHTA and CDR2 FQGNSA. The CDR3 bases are TGTGCCAGCAGCTTTCACCCGCAAGAGACCCAGTACTTC. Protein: CASSFHPQETQYF. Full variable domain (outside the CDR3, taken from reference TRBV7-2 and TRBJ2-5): GAGVSQSPSNKVTEKGKDVELRCDPISGHTALYWYRQSLGQGLEFLIYFQGNSAPDKSGLPSDRFSAERTGGSVSTLTIQRTQQEDSAVYLCASSFHPQETQYFGPGTRLLVL.

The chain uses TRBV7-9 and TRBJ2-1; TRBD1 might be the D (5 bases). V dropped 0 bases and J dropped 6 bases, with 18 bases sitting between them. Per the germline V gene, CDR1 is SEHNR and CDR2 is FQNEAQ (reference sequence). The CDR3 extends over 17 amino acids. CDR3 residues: CASSLAVLSTGGNEQFF. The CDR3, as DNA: TGTGCCAGCAGCTTAGCGGTTTTGTCTACAGGTGGCAATGAGCAGTTCTTC.

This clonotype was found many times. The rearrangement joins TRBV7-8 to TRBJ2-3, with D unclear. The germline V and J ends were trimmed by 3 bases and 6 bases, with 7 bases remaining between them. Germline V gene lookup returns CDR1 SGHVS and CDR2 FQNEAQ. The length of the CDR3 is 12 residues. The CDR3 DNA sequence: TGTGCCAGCAGCTTCGGTCGGGATACGCAGTATTTT. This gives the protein CASSFGRDTQYF.

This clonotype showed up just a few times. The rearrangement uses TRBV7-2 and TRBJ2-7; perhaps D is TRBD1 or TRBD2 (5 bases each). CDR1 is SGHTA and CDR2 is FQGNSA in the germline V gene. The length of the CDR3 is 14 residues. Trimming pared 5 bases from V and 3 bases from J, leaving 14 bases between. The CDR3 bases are TGTGCCAGCAGCCCGGGACCAGGTAACTACGAGCAGTACTTC. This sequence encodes CASSPGPGNYEQYF. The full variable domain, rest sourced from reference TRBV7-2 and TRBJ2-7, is GAGVSQSPSNKVTEKGKDVELRCDPISGHTALYWYRQSLGQGLEFLIYFQGNSAPDKSGLPSDRFSAERTGGSVSTLTIQRTQQEDSAVYLCASSPGPGNYEQYFGPGTRLTVT.

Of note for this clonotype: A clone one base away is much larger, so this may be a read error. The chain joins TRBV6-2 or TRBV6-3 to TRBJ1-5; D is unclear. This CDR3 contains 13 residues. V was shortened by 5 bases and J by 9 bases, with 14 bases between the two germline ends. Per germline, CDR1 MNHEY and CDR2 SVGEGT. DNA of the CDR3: TGTGCCAGCAGTGACCGGAACAGAGGGCCCCAGCATTTT. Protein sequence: CASSDRNRGPQHF.

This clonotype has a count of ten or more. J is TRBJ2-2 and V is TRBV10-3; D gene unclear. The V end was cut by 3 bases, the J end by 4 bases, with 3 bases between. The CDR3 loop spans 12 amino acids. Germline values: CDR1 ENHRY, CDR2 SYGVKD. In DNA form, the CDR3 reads TGTGCCATCAGTGACATCACCGGGGAGCTGTTTTTT. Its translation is CAISDITGELFF.

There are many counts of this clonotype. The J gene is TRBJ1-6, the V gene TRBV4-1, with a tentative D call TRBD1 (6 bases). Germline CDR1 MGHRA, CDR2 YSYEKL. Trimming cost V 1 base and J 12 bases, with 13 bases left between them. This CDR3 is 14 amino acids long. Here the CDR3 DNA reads TGCGCCAGCAGCCAAGTTAACAGGGAAGAACCCCTCCACTTT. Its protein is CASSQVNREEPLHF.

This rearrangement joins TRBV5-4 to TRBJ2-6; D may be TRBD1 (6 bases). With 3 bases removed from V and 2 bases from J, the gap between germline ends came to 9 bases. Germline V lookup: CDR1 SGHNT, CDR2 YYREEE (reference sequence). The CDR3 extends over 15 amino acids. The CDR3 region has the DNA TGTGCCAGCAGCTCCAGGGGCGCTGGGGCCAACGTCCTGACTTTC. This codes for CASSSRGAGANVLTF.

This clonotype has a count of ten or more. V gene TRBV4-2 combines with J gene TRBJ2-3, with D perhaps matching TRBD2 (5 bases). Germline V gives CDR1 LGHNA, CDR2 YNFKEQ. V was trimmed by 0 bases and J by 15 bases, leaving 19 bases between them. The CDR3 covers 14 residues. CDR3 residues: CASSQDEWTYTPYF. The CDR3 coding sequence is TGTGCCAGCAGCCAAGATGAGTGGACTTACACCCCTTATTTT.

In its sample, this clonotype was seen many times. CDR3 nucleotides: TGTGCCAGCAGTTCCGGGACAGTTAACACTGAAGCTTTCTTT. Protein sequence: CASSSGTVNTEAFF. V usage is TRBV28 and J usage is TRBJ1-1, with 7 bases aligning to TRBD1. CDR1 is MDHEN, CDR2 SYDVKM, per germline. This CDR3 has 14 amino acids. V was pared by 4 bases and J by 2 bases, with 4 bases of the junction left unmatched.

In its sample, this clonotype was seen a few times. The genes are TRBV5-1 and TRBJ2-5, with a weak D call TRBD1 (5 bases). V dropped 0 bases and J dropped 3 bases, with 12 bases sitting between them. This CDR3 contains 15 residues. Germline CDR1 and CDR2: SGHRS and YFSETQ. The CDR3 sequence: CASSLGSGREETQYF. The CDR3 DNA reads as TGCGCCAGCAGCTTGGGCTCCGGCAGGGAAGAGACCCAGTACTTC. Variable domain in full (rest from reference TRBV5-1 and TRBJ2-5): KAGVTQTPRYLIKTRGQQVTLSCSPISGHRSVSWYQQTPGQGLQFLFEYFSETQRNKGNFPGRFSGRQFSNSRSEMNVSTLELGDSALYLCASSLGSGREETQYFGPGTRLLVL.

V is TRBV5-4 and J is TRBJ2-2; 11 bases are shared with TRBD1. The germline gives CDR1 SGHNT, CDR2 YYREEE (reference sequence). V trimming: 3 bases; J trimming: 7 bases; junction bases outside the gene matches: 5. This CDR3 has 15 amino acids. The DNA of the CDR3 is TGTGCCAGCAGCTATGGACAGGGGGCGCGCGGGGAGCTGTTTTTT. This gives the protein CASSYGQGARGELFF.

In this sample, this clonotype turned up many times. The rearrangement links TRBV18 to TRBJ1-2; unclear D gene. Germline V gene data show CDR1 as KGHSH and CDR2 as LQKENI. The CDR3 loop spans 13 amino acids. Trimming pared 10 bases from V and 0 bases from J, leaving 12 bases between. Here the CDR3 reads CATLPTANYGYTF. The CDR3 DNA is TGTGCCACCCTACCGACCGCTAACTATGGCTACACCTTC.

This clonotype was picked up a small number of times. CDR3 sequence (DNA): TGTGCCAGCAGGGGCGATCAGGGAGCGGTCGAGCAGTACTTC. This gives the protein CASRGDQGAVEQYF. J is TRBJ2-7 and V is TRBV2; D assignment may be TRBD1 or TRBD2 (5 bases each). This CDR3 is 14 amino acids long. CDR1 is SNHLY, CDR2 FYNNEI, per germline. V shed 6 bases and J shed 6 bases, with 18 bases lying between them.

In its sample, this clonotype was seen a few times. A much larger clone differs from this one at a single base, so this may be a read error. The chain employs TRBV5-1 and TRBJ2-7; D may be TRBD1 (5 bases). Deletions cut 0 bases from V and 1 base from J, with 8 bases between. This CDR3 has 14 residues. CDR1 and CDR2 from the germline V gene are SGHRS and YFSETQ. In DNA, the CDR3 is TGCGCCAGCAGCTTGGCTCAGGGATCCTACGAGCAGTACTTC. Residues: CASSLAQGSYEQYF.